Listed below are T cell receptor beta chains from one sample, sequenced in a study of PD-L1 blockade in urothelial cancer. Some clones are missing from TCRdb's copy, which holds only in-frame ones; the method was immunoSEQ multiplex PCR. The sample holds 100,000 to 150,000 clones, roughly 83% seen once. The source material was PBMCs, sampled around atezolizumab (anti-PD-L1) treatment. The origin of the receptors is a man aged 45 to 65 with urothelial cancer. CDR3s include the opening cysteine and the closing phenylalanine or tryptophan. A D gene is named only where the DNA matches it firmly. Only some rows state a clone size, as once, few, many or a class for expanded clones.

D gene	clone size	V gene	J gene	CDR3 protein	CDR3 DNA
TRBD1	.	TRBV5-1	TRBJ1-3	CASSLEQGASGNTIYF	TGCGCCAGCAGCTTGGAACAGGGGGCTAGTGGAAACACCATATATTTT
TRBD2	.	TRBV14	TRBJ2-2	CASSQGVSQEVAGDQELFF	TGTGCCAGCAGCCAAGGGGTTAGCCAGGAGGTAGCGGGAGATCAGGAGCTGTTTTTT
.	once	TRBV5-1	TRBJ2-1	CASSRGGGSSYNEQFF	TGCGCCAGCAGCAGGGGGGGCGGCAGCTCCTACAATGAGCAGTTCTTC
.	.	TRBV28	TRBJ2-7	CASSPPGHPYEQYF	TGTGCCAGCAGCCCACCGGGACACCCCTACGAGCAGTACTTC
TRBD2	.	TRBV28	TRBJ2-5	CASSFALAGGQETQYF	TGTGCCAGCAGTTTTGCCCTAGCGGGAGGGCAAGAGACCCAGTACTTC
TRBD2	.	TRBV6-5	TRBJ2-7	CASSPLAVDYEQYF	TGTGCCAGCAGTCCACTAGCGGTTGACTACGAGCAGTACTTC
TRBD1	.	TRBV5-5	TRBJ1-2	CASSLVLRTGSYGYTF	TGTGCCAGCAGCTTGGTTCTGAGGACAGGGTCCTATGGCTACACCTTC
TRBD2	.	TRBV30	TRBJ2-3	CAWASGVPDTQYF	TGTGCCTGGGCTAGCGGGGTTCCGGATACGCAGTATTTT
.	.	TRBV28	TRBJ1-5	CASSSTEGGRQPQHF	TGTGCCAGCAGTAGCACGGAGGGAGGGCGGCAGCCCCAGCATTTT
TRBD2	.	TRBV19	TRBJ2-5	CASSIKGGGLLETQYF	TGTGCCAGTAGTATAAAAGGCGGGGGGCTTCTCGAGACCCAGTACTTC
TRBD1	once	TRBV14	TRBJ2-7	CASSPKDRPTYEQYF	TGTGCCAGCAGCCCAAAGGACAGGCCTACCTACGAGCAGTACTTC
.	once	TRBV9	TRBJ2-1	CASSETSYYNEQFF	TGTGCCAGCAGCGAGACTTCTTACTACAATGAGCAGTTCTTC
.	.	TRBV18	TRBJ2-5	CASSPDRRETQYF	TGTGCCAGCTCACCCGACAGGAGAGAGACCCAGTACTTC
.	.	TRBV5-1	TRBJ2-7	CASSLGGTNKHYEQYF	TGCGCCAGCAGCTTGGGGGGCACGAACAAGCACTACGAGCAGTACTTC